This TCR beta chain was retrieved from a study of T cell responses to AZD1222 COVID-19 vaccine. The wider study: Analysis merged second doses at about 4 or about 12 weeks.

The CDR3 has 15 residues. Trimming stripped 1 base from V and 5 bases from J, with 17 bases between. Germline lookup yields CDR1 GTSNPN and CDR2 SVGIG (reference sequence). Generated by immunoSEQ multiplex PCR, the TCRdb table keeps only in-frame clones and is missing some. This table holds approximately 100,000 clones, less than 95% found once. This TCR was sampled from an adult in good health. Source: peripheral blood, taken on day 0 of AZD1222 vaccination. The genes are TRBV30 and TRBJ1-2, with a weak D call TRBD1 (5 bases). CDR3 in amino acids: CAWSAGPLNPYGYTF. The CDR3 DNA follows: TGTGCCTGGAGTGCGGGGCCGCTTAACCCTTATGGCTACACCTTC.